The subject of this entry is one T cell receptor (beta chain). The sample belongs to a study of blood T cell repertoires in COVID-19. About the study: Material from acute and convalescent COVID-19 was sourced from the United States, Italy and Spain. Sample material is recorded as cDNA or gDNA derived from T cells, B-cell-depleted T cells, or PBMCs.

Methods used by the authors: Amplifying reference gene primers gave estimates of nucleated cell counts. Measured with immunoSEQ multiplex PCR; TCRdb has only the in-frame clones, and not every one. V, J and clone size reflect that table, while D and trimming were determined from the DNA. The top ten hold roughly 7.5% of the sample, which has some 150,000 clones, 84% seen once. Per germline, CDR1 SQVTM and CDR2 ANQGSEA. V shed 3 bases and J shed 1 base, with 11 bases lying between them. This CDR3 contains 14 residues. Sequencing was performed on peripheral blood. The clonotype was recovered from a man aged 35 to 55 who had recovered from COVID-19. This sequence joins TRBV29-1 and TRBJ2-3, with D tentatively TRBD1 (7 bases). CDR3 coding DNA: TGCAGCGTTGAGGAGGGGGCACGCACAGATACGCAGTATTTT. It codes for CSVEEGARTDTQYF.